This T cell receptor beta chain was sequenced in a study of cytotoxic CD8 clonotypes in ibrutinib-treated CLL. This clone has only a few counts. Its antigen remains unidentified. The V and J ends lost 5 bases and 6 bases, in that order; junction bases with no gene match: 7. The V gene's germline CDR1 is MNHNY and CDR2 SVGAGI (reference sequence). The CDR3 has 13 amino acids. Clones were read by immunoSEQ multiplex PCR, and TCRdb kept only the in-frame ones, dropping some. The data hold nearly 300,000 clones, with more than 70% observed a single time. Overall study findings and caveats: The study found public clonotypes uncommon, contracting or stable on treatment.

This rearrangement joins TRBV6-6 to TRBJ2-7, with 7 bases matching TRBD1. The source material was PBMCs, sampled at disease progression, from a patient treated with ibrutinib. This clonotype originated in a human donor with chronic lymphocytic leukemia. The CDR3 reads CASSHKTGTEQYF. CDR3 nucleotide sequence: TGTGCCAGCAGTCACAAGACAGGGACCGAGCAGTACTTC.